The 13 T cell receptor beta chains below come from one sample, sequenced in a study of vaccination and CD4 T cells after COVID-19. This sample's treatment: roughly 11-day PBMC culture with coronavirus spike peptide pools or control peptides (ViraFEST assay). These receptors' targets are unknown. Once obtained from cultured CD4+ T cells, the DNA was sequenced using the Oncomine TCR Beta short-read assay. TCRdb redid the calling of the PCR reads with MiXCR, one entry per CDR3 protein. Here the sample spans fewer than 6,500 distinct CDR3 sequences, more than 25% being singletons. The input for sequencing was CD4+ T cells from blood, cultured in vitro, taken after SARS-CoV-2 vaccination. All receptors derive from a human donor who had recovered from COVID-19.

The chain joins TRBV4-3 to TRBJ1-2, with a tentative D call TRBD1 (5 bases). Looked up from germline, CDR1 is LGHNA and CDR2 is YSLEER. V dropped 0 bases and J dropped 8 bases, with 16 bases sitting between them. This CDR3 is built from 15 residues. The chain's CDR3 is CASSQEVQGPEGYTF. In nucleotides, the CDR3 is TGCGCCAGCAGCCAAGAGGTGCAGGGTCCGGAAGGCTACACCTTC.

The CDR3 region is CASNPQINTEAFF. The CDR3 DNA sequence: TGTGCCAGCAACCCCCAAATTAACACTGAAGCTTTCTTT. The chain uses TRBV6-1 and TRBJ1-1; D remains unclear. The V end was cut by 7 bases, the J end by 2 bases, with 11 bases between. Germline V gene lookup returns CDR1 MNHNS and CDR2 SASEGT. The length of the CDR3 is 13 residues.

This clonotype was observed a handful of times. In DNA form, the CDR3 reads TGTGCCACCGCGGGGGGCGAAATCTACGAGCAGTACTTC. Its translation: CATAGGEIYEQYF. This sequence joins TRBV7-2 and TRBJ2-7, with 8 bases that match TRBD2. V was pared by 10 bases and J by 3 bases, with 8 bases of the junction left unmatched. In germline, CDR1 is SGHTA, CDR2 FQGNSA. This CDR3 region has 13 residues.

The chain carries TRBV28 and TRBJ2-3; tentative D call: TRBD2 (7 bases). CDR1 is MDHEN and CDR2 is SYDVKM in the germline V gene. The V and J ends lost 4 bases and 5 bases respectively, with 19 bases between them. The CDR3 consists of 16 residues. The CDR3 nucleotides read TGTGCCAGCAGTTCTATGGGGGGGGCGTCGGGAGATACGCAGTATTTT. This translates into CASSSMGGASGDTQYF.

The rearrangement uses TRBV6-1 and TRBJ2-5, with unresolved D. V lost 6 bases and J lost 1, with 9 bases in between. Germline-derived CDR1 and CDR2 are MNHNS and SASEGT. This CDR3 has 13 residues. In DNA form, the CDR3 reads TGTGCCAGCAGCCGGACGGTCCAAGAGACCCAGTACTTC. Translating gives CASSRTVQETQYF.

The V gene is TRBV7-8, the J gene TRBJ2-7; 7 bases agree with TRBD1. This CDR3 has 15 amino acids. Per the germline V gene, CDR1 is SGHVS and CDR2 is FQNEAQ. V lost 5 bases, J lost 6 bases, and 13 bases stayed unmatched. The CDR3 DNA follows: TGTGCCAGCAGCCCCTCGAGGGGGCTCTCGGGCGAGCAGTACTTC. It encodes CASSPSRGLSGEQYF.

The J gene is TRBJ2-5, the V gene TRBV10-3; the D gene is possibly TRBD2 (6 bases). The CDR3 has 15 residues. Per germline, CDR1 ENHRY and CDR2 SYGVKD. V lost 0 bases to trimming and J lost 7 bases, with 15 bases between them. The CDR3 region has the DNA TGTGCCATCAGTGAGTCAACGACTAGTTTGGGGACCCAGTACTTC. As protein: CAISESTTSLGTQYF.

This clonotype has just a few counts. The chain combines TRBV28 with TRBJ2-2; 9 nucleotides agree with TRBD1. The CDR3 loop spans 15 amino acids. J was trimmed by 5 bases and V by 6 bases; bases with no gene match: 7. The germline CDR1 and CDR2 sequences are MDHEN and SYDVKM. The chain's CDR3 is CASREDRGRTGELFF. The CDR3 DNA is TGTGCCAGCAGGGAGGACAGGGGACGAACCGGGGAGCTGTTTTTT.

This clonotype ranks as medium-sized. The chain carries TRBV6-1 and TRBJ1-2, with D unresolved. The CDR3 contains 15 residues. The germline V gene encodes CDR1 MNHNS and CDR2 SASEGT. Trimming cost V 4 bases and J 4 bases, with 16 bases left between them. The CDR3 DNA is TGTGCCAGCAGTGCCGCCAGGTTGCCCCTCTATGGCTACACCTTC. Translated: CASSAARLPLYGYTF.

The J gene is TRBJ2-5, the V gene TRBV20-1, with 14 bases matching TRBD2. Germline loops: CDR1 DFQATT, CDR2 SNEGSKA (reference sequence). With V trimmed by 6 bases and J by 2 bases, 11 bases remained unmatched. The CDR3 runs 17 residues. The CDR3 nucleotides are TGCAGTGCAGACGGGACTAGCGGGAGTGGGGGGCAAGAGACCCAGTACTTC. Encoded protein: CSADGTSGSGGQETQYF.

The V call is TRBV20-1, the J call TRBJ1-1, with 10 positions matching TRBD1. The V and J ends lost 8 bases and 0 bases, in that order; junction bases with no gene match: 9. Germline V gives CDR1 DFQATT, CDR2 SNEGSKA (reference sequence). The CDR3 covers 15 residues. CDR3 DNA sequence: TGCAGTTCCCGCGGACAGGGGGGATTGAACACTGAAGCTTTCTTT. Its translation is CSSRGQGGLNTEAFF.

This clonotype was seen a few times. The V call is TRBV14, the J call TRBJ1-2; D remains unclear. Germline V gene sequence: CDR1 SGHDN, CDR2 FVKESK. Trimming left V 1 base short and J 3 bases short, with 12 bases between. The CDR3 extends over 15 amino acids. CDR3 coding DNA: TGTGCCAGCAGCCAAGCCCTCGGGAGCCACTATGGCTACACCTTC. Protein product: CASSQALGSHYGYTF.

This clonotype was observed a single time. This chain uses TRBV10-3 with TRBJ1-2; D possibly corresponds to TRBD1 (5 bases). Germline lookup yields CDR1 ENHRY and CDR2 SYGVKD. The V end lost 3 bases, the J end lost 0 bases, and 5 bases lay between the germline ends. The CDR3 sequence is 13 residues long. The CDR3 nucleotides read TGTGCCATCAGTGACAGGGCTAACTATGGCTACACCTTC. Protein sequence: CAISDRANYGYTF.